This T cell receptor (beta chain) was sequenced for a study of blood T cell repertoires in COVID-19. Germline values: CDR1 LNHDA, CDR2 SQIVND (reference sequence). Trimming cost V 6 bases and J 6 bases, with 14 bases left between them. This CDR3 comprises 13 residues. In the original workflow: Researchers report that nucleated cell counts were estimated from reference gene primer amplification. Only in-frame clones appear in the TCRdb table, and some are missing; sequencing was by immunoSEQ multiplex PCR. V and J calls plus clone size are reproduced from that table; the DNA served to infer D and trimming. The data show around 49,000 clones, roughly four fifths seen once.

The TCR sequence derives from a woman aged 60-75 years with acute or convalescent COVID-19. Material: peripheral blood. The J gene is TRBJ1-2, the V gene TRBV19; D is perhaps TRBD1 (6 bases). CDR3 region: CASSRGQNNGYTF. In DNA, the CDR3 is TGTGCCAGTAGCCGAGGACAGAACAATGGCTACACCTTC.